This entry is about one TCR beta chain. As yet, its antigen is unknown. The sample comes from a study of T cell responses to AZD1222 COVID-19 vaccine. Study at large: Doses given second, at about 4 or about 12 weeks, were pooled. Study-wide findings and caveats: Possibly, clonal diversity was underestimated; donors were largely white British and included more females. It was only a handful of AZD1222 recipients who were seropositive at baseline. Samples come after the peak T cell response, not at day 14.

Sequencing used immunoSEQ multiplex PCR; TCRdb keeps in-frame clones, though not all of them. The sample includes some 140,000 clones, 92% of them seen just once. Germline V CDR1 and CDR2: SEHNR, FQNEAQ (reference sequence). V lost 4 bases, J lost 3 bases, and 0 bases stayed unmatched. The CDR3 is 14 residues long. Source: peripheral blood, taken on day 0 of AZD1222 vaccination. This receptor was identified in an adult in good health. The J gene is TRBJ2-2, the V gene TRBV7-9, with 9 bases matching TRBD2. Written as DNA, the CDR3 is TGTGCCAGCAGCTCTAGCGGGGACACCGGGGAGCTGTTTTTT. Encoded protein: CASSSSGDTGELFF.